The 27 T cell receptor beta chains below all came from one sample that was sequenced in a study of blood T cell repertoires in COVID-19. Profiling relied on immunoSEQ multiplex PCR, and the TCRdb table lists in-frame clones only, not all of them. The sample has a few hundred thousand clones; approximately 87% are singletons. The specimen was peripheral blood. These receptors came from a woman aged 25 to 39 with COVID-19, enrolled during active disease.

This clone occurred once. The chain has TRBV6-1 and TRBJ2-5, with 7 bases fitting TRBD1. From germline, CDR1 is MNHNS and CDR2 SASEGT. V lost 0 bases to trimming and J lost 1 base; unmatched junction nucleotides: 2. The CDR3 is 15 amino acids. CDR3 coding DNA: TGTGCCAGCAGTGAAGCTTCAGGGGGCCAAGAGACCCAGTACTTC. This sequence encodes CASSEASGGQETQYF.

This rearrangement joins TRBV6-2 or TRBV6-3 to TRBJ2-3, with D possibly matching TRBD2 (6 bases). This CDR3 has 17 amino acids. Germline CDR1 is MNHEY and CDR2 is SVGEGT. V lost 2 bases and J 2 bases, leaving 17 bases between the germline ends. The CDR3 reads CASSYPTTGLSTDTQYF. The CDR3 nucleotides read TGTGCCAGCAGTTACCCAACTACGGGACTTTCCACAGATACGCAGTATTTT.

The chain has TRBV27 and TRBJ1-2; D is possibly TRBD1 (5 bases). This CDR3 spans 14 amino acids. CDR1 is MNHEY and CDR2 is SMNVEV in the germline V gene (reference sequence). The V end lost 3 bases, the J end lost 0 bases, and 8 bases lay between the germline ends. The CDR3 loop is CASSFRRANYGYTF. As DNA, the CDR3 is TGTGCCAGCAGTTTCCGCAGGGCTAACTATGGCTACACCTTC.

This chain connects TRBV28 to TRBJ1-4; 7 bases map to TRBD1. The trim removed 3 bases at V and 8 bases at J, leaving 6 bases unmatched. Germline V lookup: CDR1 MDHEN, CDR2 SYDVKM. The CDR3 has 14 amino acids. The CDR3 sequence is CASSFIQGSEKLFF. CDR3 bases: TGTGCCAGCAGTTTTATACAGGGGAGCGAAAAACTGTTTTTT.

The rearrangement uses TRBV19 and TRBJ2-1; D is possibly TRBD1 (11 bases). The CDR3 covers 22 residues. Per the germline V gene, CDR1 is LNHDA and CDR2 is SQIVND (reference sequence). Trimming left V 5 bases short and J 2 bases short, with 34 bases between. The CDR3, as DNA: TGTGCCAGTAGTGGTCGGACAGGGGGCAGTCGGGCTAGCGGGAGAACCTACAATGAGCAGTTCTTC. As protein: CASSGRTGGSRASGRTYNEQFF.

This rearrangement joins TRBV11-2 to TRBJ1-2; D call uncertain. V lost 2 bases to trimming and J lost 9 bases, with 10 bases between them. Germline V gene lookup returns CDR1 SGHAT and CDR2 FQNNGV. CDR3 size: 12 residues. The CDR3 region is CASSLFGESYTF. The CDR3 DNA follows: TGTGCCAGCAGCTTATTCGGGGAGAGCTACACCTTC.

The V and J genes are TRBV6-5 and TRBJ1-1; D possibly corresponds to TRBD1 (5 bases). V gave up 2 bases and J gave up 2 bases, with 9 bases separating them. The CDR3 runs 14 residues. Germline assignment: CDR1 MNHEY and CDR2 SVGAGI. The CDR3 sequence is CASSYRGGNTEAFF. In nucleotides, the CDR3 is TGTGCCAGCAGTTACCGGGGGGGAAACACTGAAGCTTTCTTT.

The chain uses TRBV29-1 and TRBJ1-1; D unresolved. Germline values: CDR1 SQVTM, CDR2 ANQGSEA. The CDR3 length is 13 residues. V lost 7 bases to trimming and J lost 2 bases, with 14 bases between them. CDR3 nucleotides: TGCAGCGCTTATGGAGATTCCAACACTGAAGCTTTCTTT. Translation gives CSAYGDSNTEAFF.

The chain has TRBV28 and TRBJ1-2, with D possibly matching TRBD1 (5 bases). CDR3 length: 11 amino acids. In germline, CDR1 is MDHEN, CDR2 SYDVKM. V dropped 8 bases and J dropped 4 bases, with 8 bases sitting between them. Written as DNA, the CDR3 is TGTGCCAGCTGGGGCCGCTATGGCTACACCTTC. Protein sequence: CASWGRYGYTF.

This chain uses TRBV4-1 with TRBJ1-2; tentative D call: TRBD1 (5 bases). There are 16 residues in the CDR3. Germline CDR1 and CDR2: MGHRA and YSYEKL. Trimming took 4 bases from V and 6 from J, leaving 21 bases between them. CDR3 nucleotide sequence: TGCGCCAGCAGCCCCTGGGGGGGGATCGGGGTAAATGGCTACACCTTC. Amino acid sequence: CASSPWGGIGVNGYTF.

A single count supports this clone. V gene TRBV24-1 combines with J gene TRBJ1-2; D gene ambiguous. V lost 3 bases and J lost 4, with 11 bases in between. Germline V lookup: CDR1 KGHDR, CDR2 SFDVKD. The CDR3 covers 14 residues. In DNA, the CDR3 is TGTGCCACCAGTGATGGAGGGCGCGGCTATGGCTACACCTTC. Amino acid sequence: CATSDGGRGYGYTF.

The CDR3 here is CASSIDMGEDTEAFF. CDR3 DNA sequence: TGTGCCAGTAGTATAGACATGGGGGAGGACACTGAAGCTTTCTTT. The rearrangement uses TRBV19 and TRBJ1-1, with a weak D call TRBD1 (5 bases). Per the germline V gene, CDR1 is LNHDA and CDR2 is SQIVND (reference sequence). This CDR3 contains 15 residues. Trimming removed 0 bases at V and 3 bases at J, with 11 bases between.

This chain connects TRBV2 to TRBJ2-1, with TRBD2 matching 7 bases. The V gene's germline CDR1 is SNHLY and CDR2 FYNNEI. Unmatched junction bases numbered 17, after V lost 6 bases and J lost 9 bases. This CDR3 is 16 amino acids long. This CDR3 is CASRTILARASGEQFF. CDR3 bases: TGTGCCAGCAGGACTATACTAGCGAGGGCATCGGGTGAGCAGTTCTTC.

Notes on this clone: This specimen includes other DNA sequences encoding the same CDR3. The chain employs TRBV5-1 and TRBJ1-3; tentative D call: TRBD1 (6 bases). This CDR3 comprises 14 residues. Germline lookup yields CDR1 SGHRS and CDR2 YFSETQ. V lost 3 bases and J lost 1, with 8 bases in between. CDR3 sequence reads: CASSSTGSGNTIYF. The CDR3 DNA reads TGCGCCAGCAGCTCGACAGGTTCTGGAAACACCATATATTTT.

The V and J genes are TRBV27 and TRBJ1-4, with D perhaps TRBD1 (5 bases). The CDR3 consists of 15 residues. Germline V lookup: CDR1 MNHEY, CDR2 SMNVEV (reference sequence). V lost 5 bases to trimming and J lost 7 bases, with 17 bases between them. CDR3 coding DNA: TGTGCCAGCAGTACAAAACAGGTTTTCGGTGAAAAACTGTTTTTT. Its translation is CASSTKQVFGEKLFF. Full variable domain (missing parts from reference TRBV27 and TRBJ1-4): EAQVTQNPRYLITVTGKKLTVTCSQNMNHEYMSWYRQDPGLGLRQIYYSMNVEVTDKGDVPEGYKVSRKEKRNFPLILESPSPNQTSLYFCASSTKQVFGEKLFFGSGTQLSVL.

The chain links TRBV29-1 to TRBJ2-7; 9 bases are shared with TRBD1. V trimming: 6 bases; J trimming: 4 bases; junction bases outside the gene matches: 13. Per germline, CDR1 SQVTM and CDR2 ANQGSEA. This CDR3 comprises 15 residues. CDR3: CSVRQGVGGPYEQYF. The CDR3 nucleotides read TGCAGCGTACGACAGGGGGTAGGGGGGCCTTACGAGCAGTACTTC.

The chain links TRBV5-6 to TRBJ1-2; TRBD1 matches at 7 bases. Trimming at V came to 7 bases and at J to 2 bases, leaving 8 bases not matched to a gene. CDR1 SGHDT and CDR2 YYEEEE come from the germline V gene. This CDR3 region has 14 residues. The CDR3 DNA sequence: TGTGCCAGCTCCCCCGGGACAGACAACTATGGCTACACCTTC. Its translation is CASSPGTDNYGYTF. Full variable domain (outside the CDR3, taken from reference TRBV5-6 and TRBJ1-2): DAGVTQSPTHLIKTRGQQVTLRCSPKSGHDTVSWYQQALGQGPQFIFQYYEEEERQRGNFPDRFSGHQFPNYSSELNVNALLLGDSALYLCASSPGTDNYGYTFGSGTRLTVV.

V and J are TRBV3-1 (or the pseudogene TRBV3-2) and TRBJ2-3, with 7 positions matching TRBD2. This CDR3 contains 15 residues. V dropped 1 base and J dropped 2; count of bases not matched to a gene: 3. CDR1 and CDR2 from the germline V gene are LGHDT and YNNKEL (reference sequence). CDR3 in DNA: TGTGCCAGCAGCCAAGGAGGGACTAACACAGATACGCAGTATTTT. Translated, it gives CASSQGGTNTDTQYF.

The chain couples TRBV6-1 to TRBJ1-6; maybe TRBD1 (5 bases). V was pared by 0 bases and J by 8 bases, with 11 bases between. CDR1 MNHNS and CDR2 SASEGT come from the germline V gene. The CDR3 spans 15 residues. CDR3 bases: TGTGCCAGCAGTGAAGCAGGGGCGGGGGATTCACCCCTCCACTTT. Protein: CASSEAGAGDSPLHF.

This rearrangement joins TRBV12-3 or TRBV12-4 to TRBJ1-1, with 9 positions matching TRBD1. Trimming at V came to 5 bases and at J to 10 bases, leaving 5 bases not matched to a gene. This CDR3 contains 12 residues. CDR3 sequence: CASSPRTGAAFF. CDR3 bases: TGTGCCAGCAGTCCTAGGACAGGGGCAGCTTTCTTT.

V and J are TRBV6-5 and TRBJ1-1; D is ambiguous. V was clipped by 2 bases and J by 0 bases, with 13 bases between them. This CDR3 spans 16 amino acids. Germline lookup yields CDR1 MNHEY and CDR2 SVGAGI. The CDR3 protein is CASSYSRQVMNTEAFF. CDR3 in DNA: TGTGCCAGCAGTTACAGCCGGCAGGTCATGAACACTGAAGCTTTCTTT.

The J gene is TRBJ1-4, the V gene TRBV30; tentatively, D is TRBD1 (5 bases). V was trimmed by 0 bases and J by 8 bases, leaving 16 bases between them. The germline V gene has CDR1 GTSNPN and CDR2 SVGIG (reference sequence). The CDR3 covers 15 residues. CDR3 region: CAWSVSRGIGEKLFF. As DNA, the CDR3 is TGTGCCTGGAGTGTAAGCCGGGGGATCGGGGAAAAACTGTTTTTT.

The DNA for the CDR3 is TGTGCCAGCAGCCCCCGCGCGCCCACCTACGAGCAGTACTTC. Encoded protein: CASSPRAPTYEQYF. The genes are TRBV7-9 and TRBJ2-7; D is undetermined. CDR3 length: 14 amino acids. Germline V gene sequence: CDR1 SEHNR, CDR2 FQNEAQ (reference sequence). V lost 5 bases, J lost 2 bases, and 13 bases lay in between.

The V gene is TRBV10-2, the J gene TRBJ2-3; 7 positions agree with TRBD2. CDR1 and CDR2 from the germline V gene are WSHSY and SAAADI. The CDR3 sequence is 16 residues long. Germline trimming cut 3 bases from V and 3 bases from J; bases unmatched to any gene: 9. CDR3 residues: CASSDVGGSWTDTQYF. The CDR3 region has the DNA TGCGCCAGCAGTGACGTAGGCGGGAGTTGGACAGATACGCAGTATTTT.

The rearrangement links TRBV13 to TRBJ1-1; D gene ambiguous. This CDR3 is 16 amino acids long. Between the trimmed V and J ends, which lost 6 bases and 3 bases, there was a span of 20 bases. Germline V lookup: CDR1 PRHDT, CDR2 FYEKMQ (reference sequence). Here the CDR3 DNA reads TGTGCCAGCAGACATAGCTATACAAGCGTCGACACTGAAGCTTTCTTT. Translated, it gives CASRHSYTSVDTEAFF. Complete variable domain (other parts from reference TRBV13 and TRBJ1-1): AAGVIQSPRHLIKEKRETATLKCYPIPRHDTVYWYQQGPGQDPQFLISFYEKMQSDKGSIPDRFSAQQFSDYHSELNMSSLELGDSALYFCASRHSYTSVDTEAFFGQGTRLTVV.

Turning to this clone: Other DNA sequences of this sample code for an identical CDR3. The J gene is TRBJ1-1, the V gene TRBV6-5; D is possibly TRBD1 (6 bases). This CDR3 spans 13 amino acids. Germline V gene data show CDR1 as MNHEY and CDR2 as SVGAGI. V was trimmed by 5 bases and J by 3 bases, leaving 10 bases between them. CDR3: CASSRTVDTEAFF. The CDR3 region has the DNA TGTGCCAGCAGTCGGACAGTTGACACTGAAGCTTTCTTT.

This chain joins TRBV7-2 and TRBJ1-2, with TRBD1 matching 9 bases. V was clipped by 5 bases and J by 8 bases; unmatched bases: 9. Germline V CDR1 and CDR2: SGHTA, FQGNSA. CDR3 length: 14 residues. In DNA, the CDR3 is TGTGCCAGCAGCCCCCGACAGGGGGAGGGCGGCTACACCTTC. This gives the protein CASSPRQGEGGYTF.